This T cell receptor (beta chain) originates from a study of T cells in Graves' hyperthyroidism and ophthalmopathy. Losses at the gene ends were 0 bases for V and 6 bases for J; bases not matched to a gene: 5. The length of the CDR3 is 14 residues. Germline V gene lookup returns CDR1 SGHAT and CDR2 FQNNGV. In this sample, this clonotype turned up many times. From RNA transcripts, TCR beta CDR3 regions were amplified. HTBI primers were used for first-round RT-PCR of the TCR CDR3. TCRdb ran MiXCR on the multiplex PCR reads and lists one entry per CDR3 protein. The sample includes roughly 280,000 distinct CDR3 sequences, roughly 22% of them seen just once.

The source of this sequence is a man aged 25-40 years with Graves' ophthalmopathy. The chain employs TRBV11-2 and TRBJ2-7; 7 nucleotides agree with TRBD2. Material: blood. The CDR3 sequence: CASSLEGLTPEQYF. The CDR3, as DNA: TGTGCCAGCAGCTTAGAGGGACTAACACCCGAGCAGTACTTC.